This T cell receptor beta chain was sequenced for a study of T-cell memory formation after mild COVID-19. TCRdb redid the calling of the 5' RACE reads with MiXCR, one entry per CDR3 protein. The sample lists fewer than 35,000 distinct CDR3 sequences, 15% to 20% occurring once. This clonotype occurred many times. Germline V gives CDR1 MNHEY, CDR2 SVGEGT. Deletions cut 0 bases from V and 4 bases from J, with 6 bases between. CDR3 length: 13 amino acids. The sequenced sample was PBMCs or a T cell subset sorted from them (not recorded which). The chain has TRBV6-2 or TRBV6-3 and TRBJ2-5, with D hard to call. The sequence came from an adult who had mild COVID-19 (a few samples of this study predate the infection). Cell type and time point are not known. For the CDR3, the DNA is TGTGCCAGCAGTTACTCGTTTTCAGAGACCCAGTACTTC. It yields the protein CASSYSFSETQYF.